Each of the 5 T cell receptor beta chains below was sequenced from the same sample in a study of T cell responses to AZD1222 COVID-19 vaccine (dated by TCRdb to the early 2020s). This specimen's time point label, per the study, means: about 28 days (+/-7) after the second vaccine dose. The library was produced with the immunoSEQ multiplex PCR assay. TCRdb provides this immuneACCESS table in a form limited to in-frame rearrangements. Some clones are lacking; in checked studies, under half of them reflect an unresolved V gene, and why the rest are absent is not known. The sample data list 150,000 to 200,000 clones, and around 90% of these were observed just once. The leading ten clones occupy roughly 11% of the sample. The sequencing used peripheral blood, collected 28 days after the second AZD1222 dose. The receptors here all came from an adult who received the AZD1222 COVID-19 vaccine.

The chain recombines TRBV6-5 with TRBJ1-6, with TRBD1 matching 10 bases. The V segment lost 7 bases and the J segment 7 bases; nucleotides outside the gene matches: 4. The CDR3 runs to 14 residues. Germline V gene sequence: CDR1 MNHEY, CDR2 SVGAGI. CDR3 nucleotides: TGTGCCAGCAAGGGACAGGGGCCAAATTCACCCCTCCACTTT. This encodes CASKGQGPNSPLHF.

The chain recombines TRBV20-1 with TRBJ2-5; the D is unclear. The V and J ends lost 3 bases and 4 bases respectively, with 6 bases between them. Germline V gives CDR1 DFQATT, CDR2 SNEGSKA (reference sequence). This CDR3 is built from 11 residues. CDR3 sequence reads: CSASMGETQYF. CDR3 DNA: TGCAGTGCTAGTATGGGAGAGACCCAGTACTTC.

The CDR3 DNA reads as TGTGCCAGCAGCCACGCCTTAGGGCGGCTTAGGGGCAATGAGCAGTTCTTC. Its protein is CASSHALGRLRGNEQFF. The V and J genes are TRBV3-1 (or the pseudogene TRBV3-2) and TRBJ2-1; D is perhaps TRBD1 (5 bases). Germline CDR1 reads LGHDT; CDR2 reads YNNKEL (reference sequence). This CDR3 has 17 residues. Trimming took off 3 bases at V and 6 bases at J, with 21 bases between the two ends.

The chain employs TRBV7-5 and TRBJ2-3; TRBD2, the table's D call, lacks a check against the DNA. TRBV7-5 has pseudogene status. The CDR3 sequence is 20 residues long. As DNA, the CDR3 is TGTGCCAGAAGCTTAGCCCCCCTCAAGGCTAGCGCCGGGGCTGGCGATACGCAGTATTTT. Encoded protein: CARSLAPLKASAGAGDTQYF.

J is TRBJ2-1 and V is TRBV23-1; 9 positions match TRBD1. TRBV23-1 is an open reading frame, and its role is uncertain. Trimming took 7 bases from V and 7 from J; bases not matched to a gene: 8. The CDR3 has 14 amino acids. The CDR3 DNA follows: TGCGCCAGCAAATCTCCGGGACAGGGAAATGAGCAGTTCTTC. Translation: CASKSPGQGNEQFF.